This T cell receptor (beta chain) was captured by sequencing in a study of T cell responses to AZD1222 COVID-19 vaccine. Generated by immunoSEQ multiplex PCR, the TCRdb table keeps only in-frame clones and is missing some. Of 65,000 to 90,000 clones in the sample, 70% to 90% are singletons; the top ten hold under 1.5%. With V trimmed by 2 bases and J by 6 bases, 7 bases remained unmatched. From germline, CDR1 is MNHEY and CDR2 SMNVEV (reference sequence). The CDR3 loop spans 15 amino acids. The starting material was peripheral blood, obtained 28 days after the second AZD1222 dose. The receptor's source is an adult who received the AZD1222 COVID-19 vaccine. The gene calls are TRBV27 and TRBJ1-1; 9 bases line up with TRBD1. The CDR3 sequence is CASSLIRTGEAEAFF. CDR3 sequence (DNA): TGTGCCAGCAGTTTAATTCGGACAGGGGAGGCTGAAGCTTTCTTT.